This T cell receptor (beta chain) stems from a study of post-analysis software for immune sequencing data. Study-wide context: Disease courses included relapsing-remitting, secondary progressive and progressive-relapsing multiple sclerosis.

Prepared TCR beta cDNA libraries contained unique molecular identifiers. Yield was about 500,000 cDNA molecules from around 1 to 9.1 million T cells. TCRdb recomputed calls from the PCR reads with MiXCR, one row per CDR3 protein. The table has 450,000 to 700,000 distinct CDR3 sequences, roughly 46% seen once. For this clonotype: The antigen is not known.

Germline CDR1 SGHVS, CDR2 FQNEAQ. CDR3 length equals 13 residues. V lost 0 bases to trimming and J lost 4 bases, with 6 bases between them. Study-level results: Controls showed significantly higher normalized Chao1 diversity than did multiple sclerosis patients. TRBV5-6, TRBV5-1 and TRBV20-1 belonged to a set of about five TRBV segments that were more frequent in patients than controls.

This receptor was identified in a girl aged 10 to 17 with multiple sclerosis. Sequencing used blood. The chain carries TRBV7-8 and TRBJ1-2; D is undetermined. The CDR3: CASSLAVPYGYTF. The CDR3 DNA is TGTGCCAGCAGCTTAGCAGTTCCCTATGGCTACACCTTC.